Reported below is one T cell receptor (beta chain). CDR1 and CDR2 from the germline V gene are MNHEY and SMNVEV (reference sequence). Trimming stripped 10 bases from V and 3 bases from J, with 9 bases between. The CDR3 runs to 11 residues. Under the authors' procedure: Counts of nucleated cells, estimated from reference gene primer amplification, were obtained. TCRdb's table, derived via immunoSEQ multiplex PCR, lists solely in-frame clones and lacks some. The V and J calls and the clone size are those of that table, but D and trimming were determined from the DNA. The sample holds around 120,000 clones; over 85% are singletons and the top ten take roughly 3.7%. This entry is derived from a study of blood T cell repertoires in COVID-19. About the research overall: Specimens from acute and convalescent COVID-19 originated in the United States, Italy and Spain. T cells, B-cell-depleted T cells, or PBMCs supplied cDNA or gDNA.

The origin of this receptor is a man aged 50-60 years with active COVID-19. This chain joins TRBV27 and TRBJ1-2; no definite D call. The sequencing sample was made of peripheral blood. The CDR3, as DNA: TGTGCCACCGGGGAGTACTATGGCTACACCTTC. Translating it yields CATGEYYGYTF.